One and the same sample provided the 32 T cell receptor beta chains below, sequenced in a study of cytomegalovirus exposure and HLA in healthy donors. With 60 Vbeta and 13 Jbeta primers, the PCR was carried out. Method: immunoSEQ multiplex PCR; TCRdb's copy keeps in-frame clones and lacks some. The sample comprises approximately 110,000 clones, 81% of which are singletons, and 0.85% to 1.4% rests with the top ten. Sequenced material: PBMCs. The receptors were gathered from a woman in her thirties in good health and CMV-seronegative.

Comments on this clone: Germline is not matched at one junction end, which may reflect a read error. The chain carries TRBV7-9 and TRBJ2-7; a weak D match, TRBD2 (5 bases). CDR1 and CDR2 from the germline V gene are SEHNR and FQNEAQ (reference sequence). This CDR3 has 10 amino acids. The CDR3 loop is CSSGLNEQYF. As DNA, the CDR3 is TGTTCCAGCGGCCTCAACGAGCAGTACTTC.

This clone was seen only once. CDR3 sequence: CAILVRPPMTGTF. CDR3 sequence (DNA): TGTGCCATCCTCGTCCGGCCCCCTATGACGGGCACCTTC. V is TRBV25-1 and J is TRBJ1-2; D not resolved. The CDR3 is made up of 13 amino acids. The germline V and J ends were trimmed by 10 bases and 13 bases, with 25 bases remaining between them. Germline assignment: CDR1 MGHDK and CDR2 SYGVNS.

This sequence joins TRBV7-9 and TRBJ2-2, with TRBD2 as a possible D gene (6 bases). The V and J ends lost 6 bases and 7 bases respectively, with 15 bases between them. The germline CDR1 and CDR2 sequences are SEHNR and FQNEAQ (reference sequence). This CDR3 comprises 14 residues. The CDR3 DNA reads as TGTGCCAGCAGTCCAACCGGAGGGTTCGGGGAGCTGTTTTTT. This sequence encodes CASSPTGGFGELFF.

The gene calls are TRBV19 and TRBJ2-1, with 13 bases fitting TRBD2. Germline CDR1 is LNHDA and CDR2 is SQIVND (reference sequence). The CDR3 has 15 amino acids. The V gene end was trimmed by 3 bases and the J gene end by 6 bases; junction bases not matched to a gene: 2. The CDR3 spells CASSIGTSGVNEQFF. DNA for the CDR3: TGTGCCAGTAGTATCGGGACTAGCGGGGTCAATGAGCAGTTCTTC.

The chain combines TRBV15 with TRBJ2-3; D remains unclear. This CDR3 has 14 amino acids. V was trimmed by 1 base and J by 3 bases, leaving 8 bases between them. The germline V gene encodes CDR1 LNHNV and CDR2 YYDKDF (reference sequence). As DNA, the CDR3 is TGTGCCACCAGCAGAGCGGCGGTTACAGATACGCAGTATTTT. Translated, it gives CATSRAAVTDTQYF.

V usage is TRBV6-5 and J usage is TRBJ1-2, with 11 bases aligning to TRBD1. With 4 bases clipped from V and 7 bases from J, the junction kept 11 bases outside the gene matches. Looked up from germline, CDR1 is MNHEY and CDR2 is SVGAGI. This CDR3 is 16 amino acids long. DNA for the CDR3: TGTGCCAGCAGTTTCTCGGGACAGGGGGTTGTGGGTGGCTACACCTTC. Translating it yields CASSFSGQGVVGGYTF.

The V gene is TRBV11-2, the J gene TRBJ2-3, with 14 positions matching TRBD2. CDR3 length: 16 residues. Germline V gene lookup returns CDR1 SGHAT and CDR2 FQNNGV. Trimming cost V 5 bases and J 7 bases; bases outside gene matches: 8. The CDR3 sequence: CASSEGLAGVPHTQYF. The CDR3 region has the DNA TGTGCCAGCAGCGAGGGACTAGCGGGGGTCCCGCATACGCAGTATTTT.

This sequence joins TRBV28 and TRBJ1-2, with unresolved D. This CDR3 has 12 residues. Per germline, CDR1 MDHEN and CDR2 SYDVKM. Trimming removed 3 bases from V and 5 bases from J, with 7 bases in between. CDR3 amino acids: CASSLAAYGYTF. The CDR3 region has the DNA TGTGCCAGCAGTTTGGCAGCGTATGGCTACACCTTC.

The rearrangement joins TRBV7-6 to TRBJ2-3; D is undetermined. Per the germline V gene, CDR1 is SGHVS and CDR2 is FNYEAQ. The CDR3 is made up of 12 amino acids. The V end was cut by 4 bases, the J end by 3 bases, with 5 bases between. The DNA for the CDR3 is TGTGCCAGCAGCTCCACAACAGATACGCAGTATTTT. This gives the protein CASSSTTDTQYF.

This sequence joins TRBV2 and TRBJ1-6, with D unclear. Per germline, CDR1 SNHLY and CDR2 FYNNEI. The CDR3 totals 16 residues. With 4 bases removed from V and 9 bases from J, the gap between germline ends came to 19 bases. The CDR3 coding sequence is TGTGCCAGCAGTGCCCCCTCGGCTCCAGGTGGTTCACCCCTCCACTTT. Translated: CASSAPSAPGGSPLHF.

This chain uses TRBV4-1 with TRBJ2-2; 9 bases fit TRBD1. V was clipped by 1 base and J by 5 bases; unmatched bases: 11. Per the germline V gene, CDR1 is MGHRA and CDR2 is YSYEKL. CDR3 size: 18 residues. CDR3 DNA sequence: TGCGCCAGCAGCCAAGGACAGCACGGGACAGGGTTTACCGGGGAGCTGTTTTTT. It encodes CASSQGQHGTGFTGELFF.

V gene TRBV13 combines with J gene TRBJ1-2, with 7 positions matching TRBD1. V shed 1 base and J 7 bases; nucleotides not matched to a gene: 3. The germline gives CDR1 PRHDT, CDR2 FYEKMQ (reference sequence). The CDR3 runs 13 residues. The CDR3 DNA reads TGTGCCAGCAGCTTAGACAGGGGCTCTGGCTACACCTTC. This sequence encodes CASSLDRGSGYTF. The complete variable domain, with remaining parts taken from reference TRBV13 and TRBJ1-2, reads AAGVIQSPRHLIKEKRETATLKCYPIPRHDTVYWYQQGPGQDPQFLISFYEKMQSDKGSIPDRFSAQQFSDYHSELNMSSLELGDSALYFCASSLDRGSGYTFGSGTRLTVV.

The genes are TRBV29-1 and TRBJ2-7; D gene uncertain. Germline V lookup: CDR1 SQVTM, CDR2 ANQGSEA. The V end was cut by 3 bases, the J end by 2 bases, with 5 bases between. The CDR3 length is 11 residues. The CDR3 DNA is TGCAGCGTTGACACTGCCTACGAGCAGTACTTC. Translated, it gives CSVDTAYEQYF.

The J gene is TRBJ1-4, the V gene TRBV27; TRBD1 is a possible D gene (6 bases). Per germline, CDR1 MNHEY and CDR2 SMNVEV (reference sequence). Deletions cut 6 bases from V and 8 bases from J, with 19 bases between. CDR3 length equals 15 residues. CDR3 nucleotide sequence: TGTGCCAGCAGCCCCGCCAACAGGGTAGGCGAAAAACTGTTTTTT. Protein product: CASSPANRVGEKLFF.

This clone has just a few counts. The DNA of the CDR3 is TGTGCCACCAGGATATACGGCCAGGGGGCCGTTAATGAAAAACTGTTTTTT. Encoded protein: CATRIYGQGAVNEKLFF. The V and J genes are TRBV15 and TRBJ1-4, with 8 positions matching TRBD1. CDR1 LNHNV and CDR2 YYDKDF come from the germline V gene (reference sequence). The V and J ends lost 6 bases and 4 bases, in that order; junction bases with no gene match: 13. CDR3 length equals 17 residues.

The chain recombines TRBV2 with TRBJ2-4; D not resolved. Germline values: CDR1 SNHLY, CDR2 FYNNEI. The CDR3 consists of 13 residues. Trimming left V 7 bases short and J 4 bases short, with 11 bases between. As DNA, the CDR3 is TGTGCCAGCATGGTACAGCCGAAAAACATTCAGTACTTC. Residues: CASMVQPKNIQYF.

Here the CDR3 DNA reads TGTGCCAGCTCATCTCCCGGGACAGTAAATCAGCCCCAGCATTTT. It yields the protein CASSSPGTVNQPQHF. V and J are TRBV18 and TRBJ1-5, with TRBD1 matching 7 bases. The V segment lost 5 bases and the J segment 4 bases; nucleotides outside the gene matches: 8. Germline lookup yields CDR1 KGHSH and CDR2 LQKENI. The CDR3 covers 15 residues.

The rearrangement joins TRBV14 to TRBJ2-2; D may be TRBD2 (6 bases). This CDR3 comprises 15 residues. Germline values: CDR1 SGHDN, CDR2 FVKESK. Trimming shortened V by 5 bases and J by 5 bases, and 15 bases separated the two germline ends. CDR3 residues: CASSGLSGRTGELFF. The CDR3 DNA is TGTGCCAGCAGCGGCTTAAGCGGGCGGACCGGGGAGCTGTTTTTT.

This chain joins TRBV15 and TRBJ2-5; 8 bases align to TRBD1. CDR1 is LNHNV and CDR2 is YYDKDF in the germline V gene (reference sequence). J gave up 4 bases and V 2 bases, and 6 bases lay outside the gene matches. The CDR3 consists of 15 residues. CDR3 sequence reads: CATSRSSGGAETQYF. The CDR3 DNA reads TGTGCCACCAGCAGATCTTCAGGGGGCGCAGAGACCCAGTACTTC.

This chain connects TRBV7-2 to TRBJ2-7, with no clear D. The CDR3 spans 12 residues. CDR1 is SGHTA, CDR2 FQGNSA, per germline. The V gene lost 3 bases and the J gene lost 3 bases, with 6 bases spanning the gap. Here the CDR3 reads CASSFVGYEQYF. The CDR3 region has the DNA TGTGCCAGCAGCTTCGTCGGCTACGAGCAGTACTTC.

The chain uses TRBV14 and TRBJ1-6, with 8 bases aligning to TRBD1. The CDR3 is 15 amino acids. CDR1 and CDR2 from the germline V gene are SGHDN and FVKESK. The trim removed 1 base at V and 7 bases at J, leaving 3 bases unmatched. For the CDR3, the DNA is TGTGCCAGCAGCCAAGGACAGGGGTACAATTCACCCCTCCACTTT. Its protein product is CASSQGQGYNSPLHF.

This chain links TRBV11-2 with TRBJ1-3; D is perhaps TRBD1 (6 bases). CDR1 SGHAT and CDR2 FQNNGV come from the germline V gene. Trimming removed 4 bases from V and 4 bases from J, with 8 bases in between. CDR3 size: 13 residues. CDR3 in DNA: TGTGCCAGCAGCTCCGGGACAGGAAACACCATATATTTT. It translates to CASSSGTGNTIYF.

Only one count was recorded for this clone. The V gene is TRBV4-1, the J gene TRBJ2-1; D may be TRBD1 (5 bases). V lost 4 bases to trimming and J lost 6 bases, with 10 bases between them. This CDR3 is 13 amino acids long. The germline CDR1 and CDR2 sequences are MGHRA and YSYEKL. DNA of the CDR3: TGCGCCAGCAGCCGATCAGGGCTCAATGAGCAGTTCTTC. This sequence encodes CASSRSGLNEQFF.

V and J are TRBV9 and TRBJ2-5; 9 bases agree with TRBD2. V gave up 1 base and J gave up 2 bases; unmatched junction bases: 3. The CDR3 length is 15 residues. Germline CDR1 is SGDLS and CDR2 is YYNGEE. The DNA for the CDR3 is TGTGCCAGCAGCGTAAGGGGACTAGCACAAGAGACCCAGTACTTC. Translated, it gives CASSVRGLAQETQYF.

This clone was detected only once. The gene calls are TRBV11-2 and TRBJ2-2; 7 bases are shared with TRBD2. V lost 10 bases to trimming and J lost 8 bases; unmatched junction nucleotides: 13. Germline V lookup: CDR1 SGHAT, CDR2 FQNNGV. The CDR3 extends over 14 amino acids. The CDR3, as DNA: TGTGCCATCCATACAAGCGGGACTGGAGGGGAGCTGTTTTTT. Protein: CAIHTSGTGGELFF.

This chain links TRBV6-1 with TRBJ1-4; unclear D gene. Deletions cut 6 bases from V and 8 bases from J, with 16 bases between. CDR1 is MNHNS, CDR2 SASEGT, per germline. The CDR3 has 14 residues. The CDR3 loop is CASSGTRAGEKLFF. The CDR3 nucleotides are TGTGCCAGCAGCGGCACCCGGGCGGGAGAAAAACTGTTTTTT.

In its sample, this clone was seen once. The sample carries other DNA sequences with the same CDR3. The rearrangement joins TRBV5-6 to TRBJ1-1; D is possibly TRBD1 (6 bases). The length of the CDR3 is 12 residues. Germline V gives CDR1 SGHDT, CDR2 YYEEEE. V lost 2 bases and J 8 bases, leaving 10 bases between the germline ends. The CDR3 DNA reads TGTGCCAGCAGCTTCTCCGGGACAGAAGCTTTCTTT. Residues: CASSFSGTEAFF.

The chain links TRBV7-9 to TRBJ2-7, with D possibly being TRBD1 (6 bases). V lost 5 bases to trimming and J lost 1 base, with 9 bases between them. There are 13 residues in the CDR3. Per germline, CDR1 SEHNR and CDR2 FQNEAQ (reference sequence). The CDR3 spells CASSTTGSYEQYF. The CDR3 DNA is TGTGCCAGCAGCACCACAGGGTCCTACGAGCAGTACTTC.

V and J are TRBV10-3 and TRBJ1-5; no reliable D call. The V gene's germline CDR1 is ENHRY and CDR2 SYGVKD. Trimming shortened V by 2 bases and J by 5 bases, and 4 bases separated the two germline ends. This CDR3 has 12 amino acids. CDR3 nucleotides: TGTGCCATCAGTGAGATCGATCAGCCCCAGCATTTT. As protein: CAISEIDQPQHF.

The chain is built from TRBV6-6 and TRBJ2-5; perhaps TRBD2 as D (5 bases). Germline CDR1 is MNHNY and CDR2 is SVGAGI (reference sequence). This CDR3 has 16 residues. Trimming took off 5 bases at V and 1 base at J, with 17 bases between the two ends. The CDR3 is CASSTVDSYLQETQYF. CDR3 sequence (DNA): TGTGCCAGCAGTACAGTGGACTCTTACCTCCAAGAGACCCAGTACTTC.

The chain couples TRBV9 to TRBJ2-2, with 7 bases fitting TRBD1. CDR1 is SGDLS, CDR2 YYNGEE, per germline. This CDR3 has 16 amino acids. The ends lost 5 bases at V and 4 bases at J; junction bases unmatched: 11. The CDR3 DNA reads TGTGCCAGCAGTTTAACCGGGACAGCATTCACCGGGGAGCTGTTTTTT. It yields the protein CASSLTGTAFTGELFF.

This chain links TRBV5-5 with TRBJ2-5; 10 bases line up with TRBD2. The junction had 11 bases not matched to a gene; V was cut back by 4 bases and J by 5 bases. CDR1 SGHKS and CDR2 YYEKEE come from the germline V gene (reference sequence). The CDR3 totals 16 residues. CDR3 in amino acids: CASSQPPLAGTETQYF. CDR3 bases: TGTGCCAGCAGCCAACCCCCACTAGCGGGAACGGAGACCCAGTACTTC.